This T cell receptor (beta chain) was found in a study of neurological immune-mediated disorders. This clonotype showed up many times. One entry per CDR3 protein results from TCRdb running MiXCR on the 5' RACE reads. The sample lists roughly 65,000 distinct CDR3 sequences, over 4% occurring once. V lost 7 bases to trimming and J lost 0 bases, with 7 bases between them. The CDR3 length is 14 residues. The germline V gene has CDR1 SNHLY and CDR2 FYNNEI. The TCR sequence derives from a human donor with multiple sclerosis. The donor label of this sample is uncertain. The gene calls are TRBV2 and TRBJ2-6; D call uncertain. Sequences were obtained from PBMCs. The CDR3 spells CASIRSSGANVLTF. For the CDR3, the DNA is TGTGCCAGCATACGAAGCTCTGGGGCCAACGTCCTGACTTTC.